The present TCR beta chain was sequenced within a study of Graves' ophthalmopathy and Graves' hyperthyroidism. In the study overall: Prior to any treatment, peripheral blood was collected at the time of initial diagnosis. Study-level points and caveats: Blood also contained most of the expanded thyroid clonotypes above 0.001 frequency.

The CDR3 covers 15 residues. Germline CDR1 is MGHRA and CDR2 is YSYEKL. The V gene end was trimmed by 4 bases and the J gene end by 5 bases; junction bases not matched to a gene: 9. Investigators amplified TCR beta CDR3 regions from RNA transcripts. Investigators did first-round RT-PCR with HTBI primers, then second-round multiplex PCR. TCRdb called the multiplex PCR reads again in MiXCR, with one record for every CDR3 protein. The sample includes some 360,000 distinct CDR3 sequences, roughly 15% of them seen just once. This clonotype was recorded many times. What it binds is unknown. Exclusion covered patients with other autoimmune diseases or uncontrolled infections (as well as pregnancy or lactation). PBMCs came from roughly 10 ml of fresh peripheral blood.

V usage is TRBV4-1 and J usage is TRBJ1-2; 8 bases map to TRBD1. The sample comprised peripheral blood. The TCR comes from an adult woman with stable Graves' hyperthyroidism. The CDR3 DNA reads TGCGCCAGCAGCCCTACCATACAGGGGGAGTATGGCTACACCTTC. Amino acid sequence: CASSPTIQGEYGYTF.